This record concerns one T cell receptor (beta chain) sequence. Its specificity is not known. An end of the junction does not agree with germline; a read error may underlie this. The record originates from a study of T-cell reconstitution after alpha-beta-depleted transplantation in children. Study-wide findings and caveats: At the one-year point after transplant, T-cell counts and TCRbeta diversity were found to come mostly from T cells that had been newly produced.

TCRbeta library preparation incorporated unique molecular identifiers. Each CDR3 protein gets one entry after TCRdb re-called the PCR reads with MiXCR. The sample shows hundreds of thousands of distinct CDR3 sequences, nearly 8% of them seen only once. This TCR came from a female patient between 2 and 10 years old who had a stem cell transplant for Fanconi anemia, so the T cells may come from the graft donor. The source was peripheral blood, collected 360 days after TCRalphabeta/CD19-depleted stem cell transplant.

The DNA for the CDR3 is TGCAGCGGTGGCAACCGGGACTACCACATCTTT. It is translated as CSGGNRDYHIF. V is TRBV20-1 and J is TRBJ1-6; TRBD1 is a possible D gene (5 bases). The germline V gene encodes CDR1 DFQATT and CDR2 SNEGSKA (reference sequence). The CDR3 contains 11 residues.